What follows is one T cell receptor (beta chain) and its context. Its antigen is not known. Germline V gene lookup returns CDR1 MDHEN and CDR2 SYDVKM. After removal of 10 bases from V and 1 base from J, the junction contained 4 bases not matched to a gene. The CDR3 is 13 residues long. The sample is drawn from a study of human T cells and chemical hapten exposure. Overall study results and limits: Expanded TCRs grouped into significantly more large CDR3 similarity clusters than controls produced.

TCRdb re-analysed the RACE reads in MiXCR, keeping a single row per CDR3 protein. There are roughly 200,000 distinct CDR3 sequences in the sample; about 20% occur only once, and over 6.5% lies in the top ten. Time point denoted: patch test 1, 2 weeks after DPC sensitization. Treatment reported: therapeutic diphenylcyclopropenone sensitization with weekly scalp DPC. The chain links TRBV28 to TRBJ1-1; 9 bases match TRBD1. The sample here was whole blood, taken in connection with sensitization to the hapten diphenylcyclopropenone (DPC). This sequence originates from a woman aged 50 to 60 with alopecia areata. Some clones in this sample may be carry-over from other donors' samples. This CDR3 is CATQGQGNTEAFF. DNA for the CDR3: TGTGCCACCCAGGGACAGGGGAACACTGAAGCTTTCTTT.